The 23 T cell receptor beta chains in this list originate from one sample, sequenced in a study of blood T cell repertoires in COVID-19. Generated by immunoSEQ multiplex PCR, the TCRdb table keeps only in-frame clones and is missing some. The sample holds about 150,000 clones, about 85% seen once. Sequenced material: peripheral blood. The receptors shown here come from a man between 65 and 79 years old who had recovered from COVID-19.

The chain joins TRBV19 to TRBJ2-1; the match to TRBD2 covers 15 bases. The V segment lost 10 bases and the J segment 9 bases; nucleotides outside the gene matches: 13. The CDR3 runs 16 residues. CDR1 and CDR2 (germline): LNHDA, SQIVND (reference sequence). This chain's CDR3 is CATTVGLAGGPVEQFF. The CDR3 DNA reads TGTGCCACCACCGTCGGACTAGCGGGAGGGCCGGTTGAGCAGTTCTTC.

J is TRBJ2-4 and V is TRBV3-1 (or the pseudogene TRBV3-2), with D maybe TRBD2 (6 bases). Germline values: CDR1 LGHDT, CDR2 YNNKEL (reference sequence). V lost 0 bases and J 3 bases, leaving 12 bases between the germline ends. The CDR3 runs 16 residues. For the CDR3, the DNA is TGTGCCAGCAGCCAAGATGGGGTAGCGGTCAAAAACATTCAGTACTTC. Translation gives CASSQDGVAVKNIQYF.

The chain combines TRBV5-3 with TRBJ2-7, with 11 positions matching TRBD1. TRBV5-3 is marked as an open reading frame, function uncertain. After removal of 0 bases from V and 0 bases from J, the junction contained 5 bases not matched to a gene. This CDR3 region has 17 residues. CDR3 sequence (DNA): TGTGCCAGAAGCTTGGACCTCGGGACAGGGGGCTCCTACGAGCAGTACTTC. It encodes CARSLDLGTGGSYEQYF.

This clone was found once. The chain carries TRBV21-1 and TRBJ2-2; TRBD1, the table's D call, was not compared with the DNA. TRBV21-1 is marked as a pseudogene. CDR3 length: 18 amino acids. The chain's CDR3 is CASSKGGHFPPGAGELFF. CDR3 sequence (DNA): TGTGCCAGCAGCAAAGGGGGACATTTTCCTCCCGGTGCCGGGGAGCTGTTTTTT.

V is TRBV5-1 and J is TRBJ1-5; maybe TRBD1 (6 bases). Trimming pared 0 bases from V and 6 bases from J, leaving 13 bases between. Germline CDR1 SGHRS, CDR2 YFSETQ. This CDR3 spans 15 amino acids. The CDR3 region is CASSLGTGLSQPQHF. The CDR3 coding sequence is TGCGCCAGCAGCTTGGGAACAGGGTTGAGTCAGCCCCAGCATTTT. The variable domain in full, completed from reference TRBV5-1 and TRBJ1-5, reads KAGVTQTPRYLIKTRGQQVTLSCSPISGHRSVSWYQQTPGQGLQFLFEYFSETQRNKGNFPGRFSGRQFSNSRSEMNVSTLELGDSALYLCASSLGTGLSQPQHFGDGTRLSIL.

V usage is TRBV19 and J usage is TRBJ2-5; 8 bases line up with TRBD1. V was clipped by 3 bases and J by 5 bases; unmatched bases: 8. Germline-derived CDR1 and CDR2 are LNHDA and SQIVND (reference sequence). The CDR3 consists of 15 residues. The CDR3 sequence is CASSIRQGTGETQYF. CDR3 DNA sequence: TGTGCCAGTAGTATCCGACAGGGGACGGGCGAGACCCAGTACTTC. Full variable domain (rest looked up from reference TRBV19 and TRBJ2-5): DGGITQSPKYLFRKEGQNVTLSCEQNLNHDAMYWYRQDPGQGLRLIYYSQIVNDFQKGDIAEGYSVSREKKESFPLTVTSAQKNPTAFYLCASSIRQGTGETQYFGPGTRLLVL.

The V gene is TRBV5-4, the J gene TRBJ2-1, with TRBD2 matching over 10 bases. CDR1 and CDR2 (germline): SGHNT, YYREEE (reference sequence). With 2 bases clipped from V and 0 bases from J, the junction kept 2 bases outside the gene matches. The CDR3 has 16 residues. This CDR3 reads CASSLLAGSSYNEQFF. In DNA form, the CDR3 reads TGTGCCAGCAGCTTACTAGCGGGGAGCTCCTACAATGAGCAGTTCTTC.

This clone occurred a few times. The gene calls are TRBV6-2 or TRBV6-3 and TRBJ1-6; D is possibly TRBD1 (5 bases). Germline-derived CDR1 and CDR2 are MNHEY and SVGEGT. This CDR3 has 17 residues. Trimming removed 0 bases at V and 6 bases at J, with 15 bases between. CDR3 DNA sequence: TGTGCCAGCAGTTACTCGAGAGGTCCCGGGGGTAATTCACCCCTCCACTTT. It encodes CASSYSRGPGGNSPLHF.

This clone showed up just once. The V and J genes are TRBV5-5 and TRBJ2-7; D may be TRBD1 (5 bases). Germline CDR1 reads SGHKS; CDR2 reads YYEKEE (reference sequence). V lost 2 bases, J lost 6 bases, and 9 bases lay in between. The CDR3 covers 12 residues. The CDR3: CASSLKGVEQYF. The CDR3 nucleotides are TGTGCCAGCAGCTTAAAAGGGGTCGAGCAGTACTTC.

This chain links TRBV6-5 with TRBJ1-4; 8 bases align to TRBD1. V shed 6 bases, J shed 6 bases, and the junction held 9 bases outside the gene matches. This CDR3 has 15 amino acids. CDR1 MNHEY and CDR2 SVGAGI come from the germline V gene. The CDR3 sequence: CASRGTGLGDEKLFF. The CDR3 DNA is TGTGCCAGCAGGGGGACAGGCCTGGGTGATGAAAAACTGTTTTTT.

J is TRBJ1-2 and V is TRBV27; 8 nucleotides match TRBD1. V lost 3 bases and J lost 6; bases outside the gene matches: 6. CDR3 length equals 14 residues. CDR1 is MNHEY and CDR2 is SMNVEV in the germline V gene (reference sequence). CDR3 sequence (DNA): TGTGCCAGCAGTTTGCAGGGGGCAGGGCATGGCTACACCTTC. Translated, it gives CASSLQGAGHGYTF.

The V and J genes are TRBV25-1 and TRBJ2-1; no clear D gene. CDR3 length: 12 residues. CDR1 MGHDK and CDR2 SYGVNS come from the germline V gene. V was cut by 5 bases and J by 3 bases, with 5 bases left in between. The chain's CDR3 is CASSLNYNEQFF. The CDR3 DNA follows: TGTGCCAGCAGTCTTAACTACAATGAGCAGTTCTTC.

This clone was observed a few times. The gene calls are TRBV7-9 and TRBJ1-3; unclear D gene. The CDR3 is 14 amino acids. CDR1 is SEHNR, CDR2 FQNEAQ, per germline (reference sequence). Trimming stripped 5 bases from V and 0 bases from J, with 8 bases between. CDR3 loop: CASSPDGSGNTIYF. CDR3 DNA sequence: TGTGCCAGCAGCCCAGATGGCTCTGGAAACACCATATATTTT.

V and J are TRBV3-1 (or the pseudogene TRBV3-2) and TRBJ2-7, with 8 bases lining up with TRBD2. The germline CDR1 and CDR2 sequences are LGHDT and YNNKEL (reference sequence). Trimming at V came to 3 bases and at J to 4 bases, leaving 5 bases not matched to a gene. The CDR3 runs to 14 residues. CDR3 nucleotide sequence: TGTGCCAGCAGCCAGTCCCAGCGGGAGTACGAGCAGTACTTC. This translates into CASSQSQREYEQYF.

The rearrangement uses TRBV6-5 and TRBJ2-7; TRBD1 aligns across 10 bases. Germline lookup yields CDR1 MNHEY and CDR2 SVGAGI. The CDR3 length is 14 residues. The J segment lost 6 bases and the V segment lost 7 bases, leaving 9 bases of the junction unmatched. This CDR3 reads CASNAGQGIGEQYF. CDR3 coding DNA: TGTGCCAGCAACGCGGGACAGGGGATCGGCGAGCAGTACTTC.

The chain links TRBV6-5 to TRBJ1-5; TRBD1 is a possible D gene (6 bases). Looked up from germline, CDR1 is MNHEY and CDR2 is SVGAGI. The CDR3 consists of 15 residues. V gave up 0 bases and J gave up 4 bases, with 10 bases separating them. This CDR3 reads CASSYSGTSNQPQHF. The CDR3 bases are TGTGCCAGCAGTTACTCGGGGACAAGTAATCAGCCCCAGCATTTT.

In the case of this clone: At one of its ends the junction is not consistent with the germline gene, which may arise from a read error. The chain links TRBV5-1 to TRBJ1-1; D might be TRBD1 (5 bases). There are 15 residues in the CDR3. CDR1 is SGHRS, CDR2 YFSETQ, per germline. The CDR3 loop is CASTLGNRGNTEAFF. The DNA for the CDR3 is TGCGCCAGCACCTTGGGGAATAGGGGGAACACTGAAGCTTTCTTT. The full variable domain, its missing parts supplied by reference TRBV5-1 and TRBJ1-1, is KAGVTQTPRYLIKTRGQQVTLSCSPISGHRSVSWYQQTPGQGLQFLFEYFSETQRNKGNFPGRFSGRQFSNSRSEMNVSTLELGDSALYLCASTLGNRGNTEAFFGQGTRLTVV.

This clone has just a few counts. J is TRBJ2-3 and V is TRBV2, with 9 nucleotides matching TRBD2. V was pared by 8 bases and J by 0 bases, with 12 bases of the junction left unmatched. CDR1 is SNHLY, CDR2 FYNNEI, per germline. The CDR3 sequence is 17 residues long. The CDR3 reads CASFGIAGVKSTDTQYF. DNA of the CDR3: TGTGCCAGCTTTGGGATAGCGGGAGTGAAAAGCACAGATACGCAGTATTTT.

This clone was detected only a few times. The rearrangement uses TRBV29-1 and TRBJ2-1, with D hard to call. This CDR3 has 10 amino acids. Trimming left V 7 bases short and J 8 bases short, with 9 bases between. The germline V gene encodes CDR1 SQVTM and CDR2 ANQGSEA. The CDR3 spells CSGGSYEQFF. CDR3 nucleotides: TGCAGCGGTGGTAGTTATGAGCAGTTCTTC.

The V and J genes are TRBV11-2 and TRBJ2-2; D is unclear. The V and J ends lost 0 bases and 4 bases respectively, with 3 bases between them. Germline V gene data show CDR1 as SGHAT and CDR2 as FQNNGV. The CDR3 has 13 residues. CDR3 sequence reads: CASSLDRTGELFF. In DNA, the CDR3 is TGTGCCAGCAGCTTAGACCGCACCGGGGAGCTGTTTTTT.

This sequence joins TRBV11-2 and TRBJ2-1, with 12 positions matching TRBD2. From germline, CDR1 is SGHAT and CDR2 FQNNGV. The junction had 4 bases not matched to a gene; V was cut back by 0 bases and J by 4 bases. This CDR3 spans 17 amino acids. In DNA, the CDR3 is TGTGCCAGCAGCTTAGAAAGGCTAGCGGGAGGGTACAATGAGCAGTTCTTC. Its protein product is CASSLERLAGGYNEQFF.

The CDR3 is CASSFDFALRVRGRGTEAFF. Here the CDR3 DNA reads TGTGCCAGCAGTTTTGATTTTGCGCTTCGTGTCAGAGGTCGGGGCACTGAAGCTTTCTTT. The chain joins TRBV28 to TRBJ1-1; D remains unclear. V lost 3 bases, J lost 4 bases, and 30 bases lay in between. This CDR3 region has 20 residues. Germline CDR1 and CDR2: MDHEN and SYDVKM.

This chain links TRBV6-4 with TRBJ2-1, with TRBD2 identical over 13 bases. Germline CDR1 and CDR2: MRHNA and SNTAGT. The CDR3 totals 15 residues. After removal of 6 bases from V and 8 bases from J, the junction contained 7 bases not matched to a gene. In DNA form, the CDR3 reads TGTGCCAGCAGCAGGACTAGCGGGAGTATCGATGAGCAGTTCTTC. This encodes CASSRTSGSIDEQFF.